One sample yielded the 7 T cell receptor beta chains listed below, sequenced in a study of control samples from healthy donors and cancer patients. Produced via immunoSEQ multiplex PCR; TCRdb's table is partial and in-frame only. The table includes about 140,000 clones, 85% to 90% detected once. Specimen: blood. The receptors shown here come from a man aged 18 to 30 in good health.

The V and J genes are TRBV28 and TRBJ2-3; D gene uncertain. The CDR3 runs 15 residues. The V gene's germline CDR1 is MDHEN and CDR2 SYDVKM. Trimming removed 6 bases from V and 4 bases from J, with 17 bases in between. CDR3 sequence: CASRSPPGSPDTQYF. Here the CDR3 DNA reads TGTGCCAGCAGATCCCCTCCTGGATCCCCAGATACGCAGTATTTT.

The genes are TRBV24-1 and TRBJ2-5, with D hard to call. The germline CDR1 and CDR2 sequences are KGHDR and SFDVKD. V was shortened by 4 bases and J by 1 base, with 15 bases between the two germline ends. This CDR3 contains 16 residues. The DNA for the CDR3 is TGTGCCACCAGTGACCCCTCCGGCAGATTCCAAGAGACCCAGTACTTC. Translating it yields CATSDPSGRFQETQYF.

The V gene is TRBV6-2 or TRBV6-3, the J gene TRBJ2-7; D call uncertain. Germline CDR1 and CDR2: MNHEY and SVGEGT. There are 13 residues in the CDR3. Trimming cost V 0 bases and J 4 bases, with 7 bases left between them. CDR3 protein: CASSYSPDYEQYF. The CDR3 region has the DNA TGTGCCAGCAGTTACTCGCCGGATTACGAGCAGTACTTC.

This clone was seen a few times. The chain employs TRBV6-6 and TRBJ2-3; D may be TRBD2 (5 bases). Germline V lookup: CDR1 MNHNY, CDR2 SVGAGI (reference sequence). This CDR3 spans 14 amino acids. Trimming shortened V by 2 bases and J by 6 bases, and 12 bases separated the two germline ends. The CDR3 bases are TGTGCCAGCAGTTACGAGACTATTGGGGATACGCAGTATTTT. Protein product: CASSYETIGDTQYF.

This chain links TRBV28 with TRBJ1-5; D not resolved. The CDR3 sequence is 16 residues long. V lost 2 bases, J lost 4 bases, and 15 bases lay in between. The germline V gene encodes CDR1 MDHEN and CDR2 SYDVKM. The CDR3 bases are TGTGCCAGCAGTTTAACGGGAGTGGACGGGAATCAGCCCCAGCATTTT. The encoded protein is CASSLTGVDGNQPQHF.

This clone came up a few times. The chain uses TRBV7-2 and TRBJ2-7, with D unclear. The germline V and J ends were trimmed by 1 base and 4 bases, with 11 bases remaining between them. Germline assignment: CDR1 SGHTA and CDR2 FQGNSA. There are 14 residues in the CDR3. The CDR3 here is CASSLGQLLYEQYF. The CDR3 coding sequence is TGTGCCAGCAGCTTAGGCCAGCTCTTGTACGAGCAGTACTTC.

The CDR3, as DNA: TGCGCCAGCAGCTTAGGACAGGAGATGGACCTACTAGCGGGGAACACCGGGGAGCTGTTTTTT. This translates into CASSLGQEMDLLAGNTGELFF. The rearrangement links TRBV5-1 to TRBJ2-2; 9 bases match TRBD2. V was clipped by 2 bases and J by 1 base; unmatched bases: 18. The CDR3 loop spans 21 amino acids. Germline V gene data show CDR1 as SGHRS and CDR2 as YFSETQ.